A single sample is the source of the 15 T cell receptor beta chains below, sequenced in a study of blood T cell repertoires in COVID-19 (dated by TCRdb to about 2020). The protocol used for the library was the immunoSEQ multiplex PCR assay. Drawn from immuneACCESS, this table holds only the in-frame rearrangements with V and J called that TCRdb kept. Clones are partly lost; checked studies trace under half to an unresolved V gene and leave the rest unexplained. This sample gives tens of thousands of clones in total; approximately 84% of them show up just once. 10% to 15% of the sample rests with the top ten. Sequences were obtained from peripheral blood. All receptors come from a man in his forties or fifties with COVID-19, enrolled during active disease.

The chain carries TRBV6-2 or TRBV6-3 and TRBJ2-1; D is ambiguous. The V gene lost 0 bases and the J gene lost 5 bases, with 2 bases spanning the gap. Germline V CDR1 and CDR2: MNHEY, SVGEGT. CDR3 length: 12 residues. The CDR3 DNA is TGTGCCAGCAGTTACTCTAACAATGAGCAGTTCTTC. Amino acids: CASSYSNNEQFF.

The CDR3 DNA sequence: TGTGCCAGCAGTTACTCCGTTTTCCCCGGGACTAGGAGCTCCTACGAGCAGTACTTC. Encoded protein: CASSYSVFPGTRSSYEQYF. V and J are TRBV6-2 or TRBV6-3 and TRBJ2-7; 8 bases match TRBD2. CDR3 size: 19 residues. J gave up 0 bases and V 0 bases, and 13 bases lay outside the gene matches. The germline gives CDR1 MNHEY, CDR2 SVGEGT.

This rearrangement joins TRBV10-2 to TRBJ1-5; 8 positions agree with TRBD1. This CDR3 contains 14 residues. Germline CDR1 WSHSY, CDR2 SAAADI. V lost 8 bases to trimming and J lost 0 bases; unmatched junction nucleotides: 3. This CDR3 is CASAGQASNQPQHF. The CDR3 nucleotides read TGCGCCAGCGCGGGACAGGCTAGCAATCAGCCCCAGCATTTT.

This clone was observed a few times. The junction does not match germline at one end; this may be a read error. The J gene is TRBJ1-5, the V gene TRBV5-4; 10 bases fit TRBD1. CDR1 and CDR2 from the germline V gene are SGHNT and YYREEE (reference sequence). This CDR3 spans 14 amino acids. Written as DNA, the CDR3 is TGTGCCAGCAGCCTGGGACAGGGGAATCGGCCCCAGCATTTT. Protein: CASSLGQGNRPQHF. Full variable domain (rest looked up from reference TRBV5-4 and TRBJ1-5): ETGVTQSPTHLIKTRGQQVTLRCSSQSGHNTVSWYQQALGQGPQFIFQYYREEENGRGNFPPRFSGLQFPNYSSELNVNALELDDSALYLCASSLGQGNRPQHFGDGTRLSIL.

The chain joins TRBV18 to TRBJ2-5; a possible D gene is TRBD2 (5 bases). CDR3 length: 18 residues. Germline V gives CDR1 KGHSH, CDR2 LQKENI. Trimming removed 2 bases from V and 3 bases from J, with 22 bases in between. CDR3 nucleotide sequence: TGTGCCAGCTCACCAAGGGTTTTTGGCGGGTCAACAGAAGAGACCCAGTACTTC. Amino acids: CASSPRVFGGSTEETQYF.

This clone was found once. The V gene is TRBV5-1, the J gene TRBJ1-4; 9 bases align to TRBD1. V gave up 4 bases and J gave up 7 bases; unmatched junction bases: 5. The CDR3 extends over 14 amino acids. Germline-derived CDR1 and CDR2 are SGHRS and YFSETQ. The CDR3 DNA reads TGCGCCAGCAGCCAGGGACAGGGAAGTGAAAAACTGTTTTTT. Its protein is CASSQGQGSEKLFF.

The chain carries TRBV4-2 and TRBJ2-5; TRBD2 agrees at 9 bases. There are 16 residues in the CDR3. From germline, CDR1 is LGHNA and CDR2 YNFKEQ. V shed 1 base, J shed 2 bases, and the junction held 5 bases outside the gene matches. CDR3 in amino acids: CASSQGTTSGQETQYF. In DNA form, the CDR3 reads TGTGCCAGCAGCCAAGGGACGACTAGCGGACAAGAGACCCAGTACTTC.

This chain links TRBV6-2 or TRBV6-3 with TRBJ2-7, with D uncertain. Germline loops: CDR1 MNHEY, CDR2 SVGEGT. The CDR3 loop spans 12 amino acids. The V end was cut by 0 bases, the J end by 6 bases, with 6 bases between. CDR3 region: CASSYSRSEQYF. CDR3 in DNA: TGTGCCAGCAGTTACTCCCGTTCCGAGCAGTACTTC.

This chain connects TRBV5-6 to TRBJ1-6; D uncertain. Germline values: CDR1 SGHDT, CDR2 YYEEEE. The CDR3 contains 17 residues. The V end was cut by 0 bases, the J end by 2 bases, with 12 bases between. The CDR3 sequence is CASSLGAVRPYNSPLHF. The CDR3 nucleotides read TGTGCCAGCAGCTTGGGAGCGGTGAGACCCTATAATTCACCCCTCCACTTT.

The sample holds a few counts of this clone. V is TRBV2 and J is TRBJ1-5; 8 nucleotides align to TRBD1. Germline assignment: CDR1 SNHLY and CDR2 FYNNEI. This CDR3 region has 13 residues. Trimming at V came to 9 bases and at J to 4 bases, leaving 5 bases not matched to a gene. This CDR3 is CASGQGLNQPQHF. The CDR3, as DNA: TGTGCCAGTGGACAGGGACTTAATCAGCCCCAGCATTTT.

In this sample, this clone turned up a few times. This rearrangement joins TRBV5-1 to TRBJ1-6; TRBD1 agrees at 8 bases. Germline values: CDR1 SGHRS, CDR2 YFSETQ. There are 15 residues in the CDR3. The J segment lost 3 bases and the V segment lost 4 bases, leaving 3 bases of the junction unmatched. In nucleotides, the CDR3 is TGCGCCAGCAGCCAGGGGACAGGCTATAATTCACCCCTCCACTTT. This codes for CASSQGTGYNSPLHF.

The chain links TRBV4-1 to TRBJ1-2; 8 bases are a match to TRBD1. Per germline, CDR1 MGHRA and CDR2 YSYEKL. The V segment lost 4 bases and the J segment 3 bases; nucleotides outside the gene matches: 10. The CDR3 is 16 amino acids. This CDR3 is CASSPKSRQGHYGYTF. The CDR3 DNA is TGCGCCAGCAGCCCAAAAAGCCGACAGGGGCACTATGGCTACACCTTC.

This chain links TRBV7-9 with TRBJ2-7; 7 positions agree with TRBD1. Per the germline V gene, CDR1 is SEHNR and CDR2 is FQNEAQ (reference sequence). The CDR3 extends over 13 amino acids. V was pared by 4 bases and J by 5 bases, with 5 bases of the junction left unmatched. This CDR3 is CASSYTQGNEQYF. DNA of the CDR3: TGTGCCAGCAGCTACACACAGGGGAACGAGCAGTACTTC.

This chain joins TRBV6-5 and TRBJ2-7, with D maybe TRBD2 (5 bases). V dropped 8 bases and J dropped 1 base, with 18 bases sitting between them. Germline assignment: CDR1 MNHEY and CDR2 SVGAGI. The CDR3 is 15 residues long. This CDR3 is CASAPRGWESYEQYF. The CDR3 bases are TGTGCCAGCGCTCCCCGGGGATGGGAGTCCTACGAGCAGTACTTC.

The chain joins TRBV20-1 to TRBJ2-5; 9 bases match TRBD2. Germline CDR1 DFQATT, CDR2 SNEGSKA (reference sequence). The CDR3 sequence is 15 residues long. Trimming cost V 3 bases and J 4 bases; bases outside gene matches: 9. CDR3 region: CSASASGGTRETQYF. The CDR3 region has the DNA TGCAGTGCTAGTGCGAGCGGGGGGACCCGAGAGACCCAGTACTTC.